The present entry profiles one TCR beta chain with its context. The entry originates in a study of blood T cell repertoires in COVID-19. Trimming stripped 4 bases from V and 5 bases from J, with 11 bases between. This CDR3 comprises 13 residues. Germline V lookup: CDR1 LNHDA, CDR2 SQIVND (reference sequence). Symptom resolution, clearance, or two negative PCRs marked donors in Cohort 3 as recovered. Some clones are missing from TCRdb's copy, which holds only in-frame ones; the method was immunoSEQ multiplex PCR. This table has over 150,000 clones, about 78% appearing once. The rearrangement joins TRBV19 to TRBJ2-5, with a weak D call TRBD2 (6 bases). This sequence was found in a woman between 45 and 65 years old who had recovered from COVID-19. What was sequenced was PBMCs or T cells enriched from blood (not recorded which). The CDR3 DNA follows: TGTGCCAGTAGTAGGGAGGCCCAGGAGACCCAGTACTTC. Translation: CASSREAQETQYF.